This T cell receptor beta chain was identified during a study of T cells expressing NK-cell markers. TCR beta libraries carry UMIs added by 5'RACE template switching. TCRdb re-called the 5' RACE reads and gives one entry per CDR3 protein, without DNA. Its table records 550,000 to 600,000 distinct CDR3 sequences. Germline values: CDR1 LGHDT, CDR2 YNNKEL (reference sequence). The CDR3 extends over 18 amino acids. Sequenced input: blood T cells: a sorted CD56 or NKG2C T cell subset, CD4+ or CD8+ T cells, or bulk PBMC T cells (not recorded which). The genes are TRBV3-1 and TRBJ2-6; the D gene TCRdb calls, TRBD1, cannot be checked with no DNA. The clonotype originates from a man aged 18 to 30 in good health. CDR3 residues: CASSRHGTGGAGANVLTF.